The 30 T cell receptor beta chains in this list originate from one sample, sequenced in a study of patients and donors after allogeneic stem cell transplantation. TCRdb passed the RT-PCR reads through MiXCR, listing each CDR3 protein once. The sample consists of 200,000 to 250,000 distinct CDR3 sequences, over 12% of them appearing once. Sequenced: blood, either unsorted or a sorted T cell fraction (not recorded which). The receptors stem from a human donor who was either an allogeneic HSCT recipient or a stem cell or donor lymphocyte infusion donor (not recorded which). It is not recorded whose cells these are; they may come from a transplant donor.

The rearrangement links TRBV20-1 to TRBJ1-4; D is perhaps TRBD1 (5 bases). Germline CDR1 DFQATT, CDR2 SNEGSKA (reference sequence). With 3 bases removed from V and 7 bases from J, the gap between germline ends came to 12 bases. The CDR3 has 13 amino acids. Here the CDR3 DNA reads TGCAGTGCTAGCAGCGGGGGGGGTGAAAAACTGTTTTTT. It specifies CSASSGGGEKLFF.

This clonotype was picked up many times. V gene TRBV6-1 combines with J gene TRBJ2-7; D is perhaps TRBD1 (5 bases). CDR3 size: 12 residues. Germline CDR1 MNHNS, CDR2 SASEGT. With 7 bases removed from V and 4 bases from J, the gap between germline ends came to 11 bases. CDR3 sequence: CASTSGIYEQYF. For the CDR3, the DNA is TGTGCCAGCACCTCAGGGATATACGAGCAGTACTTC.

The chain links TRBV29-1 to TRBJ1-1; D is undetermined. Germline assignment: CDR1 SQVTM and CDR2 ANQGSEA. This CDR3 is 15 amino acids long. V shed 7 bases and J shed 1 base, with 19 bases lying between them. The chain's CDR3 is CSADGQTGWNTEAFF. CDR3 in DNA: TGCAGCGCAGACGGCCAAACCGGATGGAACACTGAAGCTTTCTTT.

The V and J genes are TRBV29-1 and TRBJ1-2; 10 positions agree with TRBD1. Germline V gives CDR1 SQVTM, CDR2 ANQGSEA. CDR3 length: 15 amino acids. V lost 5 bases, J lost 0 bases, and 6 bases stayed unmatched. The CDR3 region is CSVSGQGGSNYGYTF. The CDR3 DNA reads TGCAGCGTTAGTGGACAGGGGGGGTCTAACTATGGCTACACCTTC.

This clonotype has a handful of counts. The rearrangement uses TRBV2 and TRBJ1-1, with TRBD1 as a possible D gene (6 bases). With 6 bases removed from V and 4 bases from J, the gap between germline ends came to 12 bases. The CDR3 length is 13 residues. CDR1 is SNHLY and CDR2 is FYNNEI in the germline V gene. The CDR3 region is CASSGGRPTEAFF. The CDR3 DNA follows: TGTGCCAGCAGCGGGGGGCGCCCCACTGAAGCTTTCTTT.

This clonotype was seen many times. The chain is built from TRBV3-1 and TRBJ2-3; D unclear. The CDR3 runs 11 residues. The germline gives CDR1 LGHDT, CDR2 YNNKEL (reference sequence). V was clipped by 4 bases and J by 10 bases, with 9 bases between them. The CDR3 reads CASSLNPAQYF. The CDR3, as DNA: TGTGCCAGCAGCCTCAACCCGGCGCAGTATTTT.

The table lists this clonotype with a few counts. The rearrangement joins TRBV5-1 to TRBJ2-1, with 9 positions matching TRBD1. Trimming at V came to 4 bases and at J to 6 bases, leaving 8 bases not matched to a gene. Germline V gene lookup returns CDR1 SGHRS and CDR2 YFSETQ. The CDR3 totals 15 residues. CDR3 coding DNA: TGCGCCAGCAGCCTCGGACAGGGGAGGGTCAATGAGCAGTTCTTC. This translates into CASSLGQGRVNEQFF.

The chain has TRBV24-1 and TRBJ1-2; 7 nucleotides align to TRBD1. Trimming cost V 4 bases and J 6 bases; bases outside gene matches: 7. Germline V gene lookup returns CDR1 KGHDR and CDR2 SFDVKD. The CDR3 is made up of 14 amino acids. The DNA of the CDR3 is TGTGCCACCAGTGAATCACAGGGGATGGATGGCTACACCTTC. The encoded protein is CATSESQGMDGYTF.

The chain combines TRBV5-6 with TRBJ2-7; no clear D. The V end was cut by 4 bases, the J end by 11 bases, with 16 bases between. Germline V gene data show CDR1 as SGHDT and CDR2 as YYEEEE. The length of the CDR3 is 12 residues. CDR3 in amino acids: CASSVIMGSEYF. CDR3 sequence (DNA): TGTGCCAGCAGCGTGATAATGGGGTCGGAGTACTTC. Supplemented by reference TRBV5-6 and TRBJ2-7, the full variable domain reads DAGVTQSPTHLIKTRGQQVTLRCSPKSGHDTVSWYQQALGQGPQFIFQYYEEEERQRGNFPDRFSGHQFPNYSSELNVNALLLGDSALYLCASSVIMGSEYFGPGTRLTVT.

The J gene is TRBJ2-1, the V gene TRBV30; the D gene could be TRBD1 or TRBD2 (5 bases each). Per germline, CDR1 GTSNPN and CDR2 SVGIG (reference sequence). The CDR3 runs to 11 residues. V was trimmed by 7 bases and J by 13 bases, leaving 17 bases between them. CDR3 DNA sequence: TGTGCCTCGGGGACCGGACCGCCCCAGTTCTTC. Amino acid sequence: CASGTGPPQFF. The full variable domain, with the rest looked up from reference TRBV30 and TRBJ2-1, is SQTIHQWPATLVQPVGSPLSLECTVEGTSNPNLYWYRQAAGRGLQLLFYSVGIGQISSEVPQNLSASRPQDRQFILSSKKLLLSDSGFYLCASGTGPPQFFGPGTRLTVL.

This clonotype appeared many times. This rearrangement joins TRBV20-1 to TRBJ2-5; no firm D call. Trimming took 2 bases from V and 9 from J, leaving 7 bases between them. The CDR3 is 10 residues long. Germline V gene data show CDR1 as DFQATT and CDR2 as SNEGSKA (reference sequence). DNA of the CDR3: TGCAGTGCTAGAATGGTGGCCCAGTACTTC. The encoded protein is CSARMVAQYF.

This clonotype was recorded many times. V gene TRBV6-1 combines with J gene TRBJ2-7; TRBD1 aligns across 10 bases. Germline loops: CDR1 MNHNS, CDR2 SASEGT. The length of the CDR3 is 13 residues. With V trimmed by 9 bases and J by 7 bases, 9 bases remained unmatched. In DNA, the CDR3 is TGTGCCAGTGGGGACAGGGGACTCTATGAGCAGTACTTC. It yields the protein CASGDRGLYEQYF.

In its sample, this clonotype was seen many times. The chain couples TRBV11-2 to TRBJ2-1; 9 positions agree with TRBD2. This CDR3 has 15 amino acids. Germline trimming cut 5 bases from V and 4 bases from J; bases unmatched to any gene: 6. Germline CDR1 and CDR2: SGHAT and FQNNGV. CDR3 in DNA: TGTGCCAGCAGCGCGGGGGGGGGCAGGTACAATGAGCAGTTCTTC. This sequence encodes CASSAGGGRYNEQFF.

This clonotype has more than one count but fewer than ten. V and J are TRBV12-3 or TRBV12-4 and TRBJ2-7; weak D call: TRBD1 (6 bases). Trimming stripped 6 bases from V and 4 bases from J, with 13 bases between. The CDR3 loop spans 13 amino acids. Here the CDR3 DNA reads TGTGCCAGCAGAAAAGGACAGAAATACGAGCAGTACTTC. Protein product: CASRKGQKYEQYF.

This clonotype came up a few times. The V and J genes are TRBV27 and TRBJ1-2; TRBD1 is a possible D gene (5 bases). V dropped 8 bases and J dropped 4 bases, with 17 bases sitting between them. The germline CDR1 and CDR2 sequences are MNHEY and SMNVEV (reference sequence). The CDR3 loop spans 14 amino acids. This CDR3 reads CASGITGVRYGYTF. For the CDR3, the DNA is TGTGCCAGCGGGATTACGGGGGTTCGCTATGGCTACACCTTC.

This clonotype was seen repeatedly, ten times or more. The gene calls are TRBV3-1 and TRBJ2-7, with a weak D call TRBD1 (5 bases). Germline CDR1 reads LGHDT; CDR2 reads YNNKEL (reference sequence). Trimming stripped 0 bases from V and 6 bases from J, with 21 bases between. There are 17 residues in the CDR3. The CDR3 DNA is TGTGCCAGCAGCCAAGACCTAGACAGCCCAAAACGGGTCGAGCAGTACTTC. Translation gives CASSQDLDSPKRVEQYF.

The table lists this clonotype with many counts. The V gene is TRBV20-1, the J gene TRBJ2-2, with TRBD2 as a possible D gene (5 bases). The CDR3 is made up of 16 amino acids. Germline V gene sequence: CDR1 DFQATT, CDR2 SNEGSKA (reference sequence). Trimming took 3 bases from V and 0 from J, leaving 14 bases between them. The CDR3 DNA reads as TGCAGTGCTAGTCGTTTCAGCGGCACGAACACCGGGGAGCTGTTTTTT. This translates into CSASRFSGTNTGELFF.

This chain links TRBV27 with TRBJ2-7; TRBD1 matches 8 bases. This CDR3 has 13 amino acids. Germline V gives CDR1 MNHEY, CDR2 SMNVEV (reference sequence). Unmatched junction bases numbered 11, after V lost 10 bases and J lost 6 bases. Here the CDR3 DNA reads TGTGCCACAAGGAGGACAGGGACTTCCGAGCAGTACTTC. This translates into CATRRTGTSEQYF.

This clonotype turned up a few times. The chain employs TRBV13 and TRBJ2-7, with D unresolved. The CDR3 covers 17 residues. V was cut by 3 bases and J by 2 bases, with 20 bases left in between. Germline values: CDR1 PRHDT, CDR2 FYEKMQ (reference sequence). The CDR3 protein is CASSFLAARHPPYEQYF. The CDR3 DNA sequence: TGTGCCAGCAGCTTCTTGGCGGCCCGGCATCCTCCCTACGAGCAGTACTTC. The full variable domain, its missing parts supplied by reference TRBV13 and TRBJ2-7, is AAGVIQSPRHLIKEKRETATLKCYPIPRHDTVYWYQQGPGQDPQFLISFYEKMQSDKGSIPDRFSAQQFSDYHSELNMSSLELGDSALYFCASSFLAARHPPYEQYFGPGTRLTVT.

The V call is TRBV7-9, the J call TRBJ2-4, with D tentatively TRBD1 (6 bases). Looked up from germline, CDR1 is SEHNR and CDR2 is FQNEAQ (reference sequence). Trimming removed 7 bases from V and 0 bases from J, with 16 bases in between. The CDR3 spans 16 residues. In DNA form, the CDR3 reads TGTGCCAGCACCCCGCTGGGACAAATAGCCAAAAACATTCAGTACTTC. It is translated as CASTPLGQIAKNIQYF. The complete variable domain, with remaining parts taken from reference TRBV7-9 and TRBJ2-4, reads DTGVSQNPRHKITKRGQNVTFRCDPISEHNRLYWYRQTLGQGPEFLTYFQNEAQLEKSRLLSDRFSAERPKGSFSTLEIQRTEQGDSAMYLCASTPLGQIAKNIQYFGAGTRLSVL.

This clonotype has a count of ten or more. V is TRBV6-2 or TRBV6-3 and J is TRBJ2-1; 8 bases align to TRBD2. CDR3 length equals 15 residues. In germline, CDR1 is MNHEY, CDR2 SVGEGT. V shed 6 bases and J 6 bases; nucleotides not matched to a gene: 10. CDR3 nucleotide sequence: TGTGCCAGCAGCCTTAGCGGGACCGTTTTCAATGAGCAGTTCTTC. This translates into CASSLSGTVFNEQFF.

This clonotype was detected only a few times. V usage is TRBV27 and J usage is TRBJ2-6; no clear D. Germline lookup yields CDR1 MNHEY and CDR2 SMNVEV (reference sequence). The CDR3 contains 14 residues. Trimming left V 5 bases short and J 4 bases short, with 9 bases between. The DNA of the CDR3 is TGTGCCAGCAGTCTTGGCTGGGGGGCCAACGTCCTGACTTTC. Protein: CASSLGWGANVLTF.

The chain combines TRBV14 with TRBJ2-3; TRBD2 agrees at 10 bases. This CDR3 has 16 amino acids. Per germline, CDR1 SGHDN and CDR2 FVKESK. V shed 0 bases and J 2 bases; nucleotides not matched to a gene: 2. CDR3 sequence (DNA): TGTGCCAGCAGCCAAGAACTAGCGGGACACACAGATACGCAGTATTTT. It yields the protein CASSQELAGHTDTQYF.

This clonotype was seen a handful of times. The chain has TRBV4-2 and TRBJ2-2; TRBD2 matches at 13 bases. J gave up 8 bases and V 4 bases, and 10 bases lay outside the gene matches. CDR3 length: 17 residues. Germline loops: CDR1 LGHNA, CDR2 YNFKEQ. The CDR3 DNA sequence: TGTGCCAGCAGCCCTTCCACTAGCGGGGGGGCTGAAGGGGAGCTGTTTTTT. Translating gives CASSPSTSGGAEGELFF.

Only a few counts were recorded for this clonotype. The gene calls are TRBV5-6 and TRBJ1-2; D not resolved. CDR1 is SGHDT and CDR2 is YYEEEE in the germline V gene. The CDR3 loop spans 12 amino acids. The germline V and J ends were trimmed by 6 bases and 4 bases, with 10 bases remaining between them. Written as DNA, the CDR3 is TGTGCCAGCACGAGGGTCCCCTATGGCTACACCTTC. Its protein is CASTRVPYGYTF. Full variable domain (outside the CDR3, taken from reference TRBV5-6 and TRBJ1-2): DAGVTQSPTHLIKTRGQQVTLRCSPKSGHDTVSWYQQALGQGPQFIFQYYEEEERQRGNFPDRFSGHQFPNYSSELNVNALLLGDSALYLCASTRVPYGYTFGSGTRLTVV.

There are a few counts of this clonotype. The chain is built from TRBV30 and TRBJ1-2; possibly TRBD1 for D (6 bases). CDR3 length equals 11 residues. Trimming cost V 3 bases and J 7 bases, with 9 bases left between them. Per the germline V gene, CDR1 is GTSNPN and CDR2 is SVGIG (reference sequence). CDR3 coding DNA: TGTGCCTGGAGCGAAGGGGGTGGCTACACCTTC. This translates into CAWSEGGGYTF.

This sequence joins TRBV6-1 and TRBJ2-3; D is ambiguous. The CDR3 totals 14 residues. Trimming removed 5 bases from V and 5 bases from J, with 14 bases in between. CDR1 is MNHNS and CDR2 is SASEGT in the germline V gene. DNA of the CDR3: TGTGCCAGCAGTCCACGCCCGTCCGGAGATACGCAGTATTTT. Translating gives CASSPRPSGDTQYF.

The CDR3: CASSSGWNTEAFF. CDR3 DNA: TGTGCCAGCAGTTCGGGATGGAACACTGAAGCTTTCTTT. The chain recombines TRBV7-9 with TRBJ1-1; D not certain. Trimming pared 6 bases from V and 1 base from J, leaving 9 bases between. The CDR3 loop spans 13 amino acids. Germline lookup yields CDR1 SEHNR and CDR2 FQNEAQ (reference sequence).

This clonotype came up a few times. The chain couples TRBV27 to TRBJ2-1, with 14 bases aligning to TRBD2. The germline gives CDR1 MNHEY, CDR2 SMNVEV (reference sequence). J was trimmed by 8 bases and V by 6 bases; bases with no gene match: 9. There are 16 residues in the CDR3. DNA for the CDR3: TGTGCCAGCAGCCGGGGGCGACTAGCGGGAGGGCATGAGCAGTTCTTC. Protein: CASSRGRLAGGHEQFF.

In its sample, this clonotype was seen a few times. This rearrangement joins TRBV11-2 to TRBJ1-3; D is unresolved. The V end lost 7 bases, the J end lost 0 bases, and 19 bases lay between the germline ends. The CDR3 has 17 residues. Germline V gives CDR1 SGHAT, CDR2 FQNNGV. Here the CDR3 DNA reads TGTGCCAGCACCCCCCAAGACCGGCGGATCTCTGGAAACACCATATATTTT. It specifies CASTPQDRRISGNTIYF.